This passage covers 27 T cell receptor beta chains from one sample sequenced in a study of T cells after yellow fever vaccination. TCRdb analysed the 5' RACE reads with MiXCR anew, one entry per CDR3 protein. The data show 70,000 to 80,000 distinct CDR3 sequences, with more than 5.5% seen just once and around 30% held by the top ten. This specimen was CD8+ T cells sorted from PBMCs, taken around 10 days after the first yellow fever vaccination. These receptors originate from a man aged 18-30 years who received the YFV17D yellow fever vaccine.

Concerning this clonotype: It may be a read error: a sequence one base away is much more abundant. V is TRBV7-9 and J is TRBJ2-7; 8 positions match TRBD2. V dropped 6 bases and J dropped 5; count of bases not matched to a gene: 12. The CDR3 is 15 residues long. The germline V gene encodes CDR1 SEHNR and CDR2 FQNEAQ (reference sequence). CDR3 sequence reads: CASRTWTSSPHEQYF. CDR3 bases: TGTGCCAGCAGAACCTGGACTAGCTCCCCCCACGAGCAGTACTTC.

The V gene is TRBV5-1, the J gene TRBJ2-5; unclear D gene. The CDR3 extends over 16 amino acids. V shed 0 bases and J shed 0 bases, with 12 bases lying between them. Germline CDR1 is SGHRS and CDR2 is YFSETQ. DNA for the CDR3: TGCGCCAGCAGCTTGGAGGGCAGCACGTACCAAGAGACCCAGTACTTC. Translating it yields CASSLEGSTYQETQYF.

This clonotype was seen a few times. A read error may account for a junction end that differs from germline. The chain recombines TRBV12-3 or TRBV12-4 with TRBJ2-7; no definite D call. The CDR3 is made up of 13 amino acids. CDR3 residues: CARSFWPLYEQYF. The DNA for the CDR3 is TGTGCCAGAAGTTTTTGGCCACTCTACGAGCAGTACTTC.

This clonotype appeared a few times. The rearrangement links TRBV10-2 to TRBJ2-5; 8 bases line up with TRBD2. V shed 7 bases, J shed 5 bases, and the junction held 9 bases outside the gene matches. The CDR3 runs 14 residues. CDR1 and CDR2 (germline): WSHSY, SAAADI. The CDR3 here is CASTGSGAGETQYF. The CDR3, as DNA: TGCGCCAGCACAGGTAGCGGGGCGGGGGAGACCCAGTACTTC.

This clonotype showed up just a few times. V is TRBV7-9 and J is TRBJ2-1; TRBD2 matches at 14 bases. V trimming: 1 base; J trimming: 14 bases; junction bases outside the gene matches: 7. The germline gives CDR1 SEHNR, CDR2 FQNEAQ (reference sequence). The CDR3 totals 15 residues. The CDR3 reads CASSLVRLAGGRKFF. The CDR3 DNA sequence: TGTGCCAGCAGCTTAGTCCGACTAGCGGGGGGGCGTAAGTTCTTC.

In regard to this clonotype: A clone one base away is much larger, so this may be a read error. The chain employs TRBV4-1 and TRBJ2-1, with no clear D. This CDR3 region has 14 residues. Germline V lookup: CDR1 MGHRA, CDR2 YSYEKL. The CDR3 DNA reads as TGCGCCAGCAGCCCCCGGAACTCCTACAATGAGCTGTTCTTC. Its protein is CASSPRNSYNELFF.

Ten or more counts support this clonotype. CDR3 sequence reads: CASSRADEQYF. The CDR3 nucleotides are TGTGCCAGCAGTAGAGCCGACGAGCAGTACTTC. J is TRBJ2-7 and V is TRBV27; D gene unclear. The CDR3 sequence is 11 residues long. Trimming removed 5 bases at V and 5 bases at J, with 7 bases between. Per the germline V gene, CDR1 is MNHEY and CDR2 is SMNVEV (reference sequence).

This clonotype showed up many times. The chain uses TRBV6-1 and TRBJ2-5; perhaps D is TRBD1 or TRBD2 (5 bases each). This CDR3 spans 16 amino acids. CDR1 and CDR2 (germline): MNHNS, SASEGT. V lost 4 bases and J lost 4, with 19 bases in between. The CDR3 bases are TGTGCCAGCAGTGCGCTATCTTCGGTGAGGGGAGAGACCCAGTACTTC. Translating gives CASSALSSVRGETQYF.

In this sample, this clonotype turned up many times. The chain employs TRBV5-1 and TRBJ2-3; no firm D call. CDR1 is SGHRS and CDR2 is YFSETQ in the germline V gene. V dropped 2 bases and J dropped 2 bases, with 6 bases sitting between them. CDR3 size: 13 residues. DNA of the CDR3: TGCGCCAGCAGCTTAGAAAACACAGATACGCAGTATTTT. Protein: CASSLENTDTQYF.

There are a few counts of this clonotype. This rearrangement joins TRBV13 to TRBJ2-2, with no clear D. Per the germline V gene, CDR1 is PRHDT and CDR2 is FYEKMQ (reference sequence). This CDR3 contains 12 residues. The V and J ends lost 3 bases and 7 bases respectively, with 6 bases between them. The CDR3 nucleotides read TGTGCCAGCAGCTTTATCGACGGGGAGCTGTTTTTT. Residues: CASSFIDGELFF. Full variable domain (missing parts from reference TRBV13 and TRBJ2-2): AAGVIQSPRHLIKEKRETATLKCYPIPRHDTVYWYQQGPGQDPQFLISFYEKMQSDKGSIPDRFSAQQFSDYHSELNMSSLELGDSALYFCASSFIDGELFFGEGSRLTVL.

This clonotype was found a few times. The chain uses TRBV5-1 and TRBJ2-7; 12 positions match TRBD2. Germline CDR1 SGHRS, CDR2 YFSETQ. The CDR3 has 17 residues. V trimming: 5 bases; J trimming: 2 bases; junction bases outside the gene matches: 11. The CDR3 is CASSLNSRTSGAYEQYF. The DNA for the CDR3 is TGCGCCAGCAGTCTTAATTCCCGGACTAGCGGGGCCTACGAGCAGTACTTC.

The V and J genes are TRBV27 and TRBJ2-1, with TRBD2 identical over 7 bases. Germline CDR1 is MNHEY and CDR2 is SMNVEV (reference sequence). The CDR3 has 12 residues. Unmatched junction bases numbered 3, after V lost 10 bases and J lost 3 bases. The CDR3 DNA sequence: TGTGCCACCGCGGGGGACTACAATGAGCAGTTCTTC. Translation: CATAGDYNEQFF.

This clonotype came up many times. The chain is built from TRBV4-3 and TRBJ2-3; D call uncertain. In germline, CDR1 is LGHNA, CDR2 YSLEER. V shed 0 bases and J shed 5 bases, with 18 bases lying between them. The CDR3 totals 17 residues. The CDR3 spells CASSQEEGRLVGDTQYF. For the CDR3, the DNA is TGCGCCAGCAGCCAAGAAGAAGGCAGGCTAGTGGGAGATACGCAGTATTTT.

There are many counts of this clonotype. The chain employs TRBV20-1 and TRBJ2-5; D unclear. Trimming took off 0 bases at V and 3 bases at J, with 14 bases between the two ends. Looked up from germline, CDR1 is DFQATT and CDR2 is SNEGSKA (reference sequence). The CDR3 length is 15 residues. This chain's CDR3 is CSARDLRQAEETQYF. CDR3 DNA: TGCAGTGCTAGAGATCTGAGGCAGGCCGAAGAGACCCAGTACTTC.

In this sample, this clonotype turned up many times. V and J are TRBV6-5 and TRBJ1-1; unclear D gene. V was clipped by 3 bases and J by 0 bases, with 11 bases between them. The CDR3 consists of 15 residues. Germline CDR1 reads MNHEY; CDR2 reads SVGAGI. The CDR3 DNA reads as TGTGCCAGCAGTTATCGGTCCAGCCTGAACACTGAAGCTTTCTTT. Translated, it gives CASSYRSSLNTEAFF.

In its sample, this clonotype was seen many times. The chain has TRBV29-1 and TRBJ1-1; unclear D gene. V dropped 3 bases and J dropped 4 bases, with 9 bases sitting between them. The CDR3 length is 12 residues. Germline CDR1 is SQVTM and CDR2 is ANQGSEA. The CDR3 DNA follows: TGCAGCGTTGAGATAGGGCTCACTGAAGCTTTCTTT. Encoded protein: CSVEIGLTEAFF.

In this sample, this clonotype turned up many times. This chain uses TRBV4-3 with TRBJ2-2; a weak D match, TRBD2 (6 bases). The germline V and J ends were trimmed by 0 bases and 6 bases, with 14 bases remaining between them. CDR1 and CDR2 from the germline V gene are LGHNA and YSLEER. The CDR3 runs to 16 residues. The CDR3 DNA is TGCGCCAGCAGCCAAGATTACCGGGGGATGGCCGGGGAGCTGTTTTTT. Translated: CASSQDYRGMAGELFF.

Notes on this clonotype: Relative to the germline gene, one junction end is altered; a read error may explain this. CDR3 DNA: TGTGACAGCAGCTTGACGCGGGGGGTCTACAATGAGCAGTTCTTC. It translates to CDSSLTRGVYNEQFF. The V gene is TRBV5-5, the J gene TRBJ2-1, with 8 bases identical to TRBD2. Germline assignment: CDR1 SGHKS and CDR2 YYEKEE (reference sequence). There are 15 residues in the CDR3. Combining the CDR3 with reference TRBV5-5 and TRBJ2-1 gives the whole variable domain DAGVTQSPTHLIKTRGQQVTLRCSPISGHKSVSWYQQVLGQGPQFIFQYYEKEERGRGNFPDRFSARQFPNYSSELNVNALLLGDSALYLCDSSLTRGVYNEQFFGPGTRLTVL.

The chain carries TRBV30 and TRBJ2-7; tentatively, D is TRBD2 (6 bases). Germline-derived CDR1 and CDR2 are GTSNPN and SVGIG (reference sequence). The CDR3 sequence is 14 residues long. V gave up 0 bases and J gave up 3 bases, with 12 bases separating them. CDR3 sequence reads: CAWSVGGRGYEQYF. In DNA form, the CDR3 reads TGTGCCTGGAGTGTCGGGGGAAGGGGCTACGAGCAGTACTTC.

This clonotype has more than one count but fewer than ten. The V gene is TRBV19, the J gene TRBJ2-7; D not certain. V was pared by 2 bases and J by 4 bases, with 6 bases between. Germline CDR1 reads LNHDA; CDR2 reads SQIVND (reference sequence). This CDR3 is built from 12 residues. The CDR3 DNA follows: TGTGCCAGTAGTATATTAGAGTACGAGCAGTACTTC. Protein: CASSILEYEQYF.

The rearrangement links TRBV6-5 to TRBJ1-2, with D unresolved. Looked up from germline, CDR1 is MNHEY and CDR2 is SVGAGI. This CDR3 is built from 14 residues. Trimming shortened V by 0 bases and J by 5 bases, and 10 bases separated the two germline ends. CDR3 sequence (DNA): TGTGCCAGCAGTTACTCGCCCTGGACTTATGGCTACACCTTC. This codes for CASSYSPWTYGYTF.

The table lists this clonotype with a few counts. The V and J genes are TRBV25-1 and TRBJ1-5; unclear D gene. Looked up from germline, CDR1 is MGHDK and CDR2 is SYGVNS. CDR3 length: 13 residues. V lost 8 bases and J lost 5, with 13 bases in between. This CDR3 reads CASADRFDQPQHF. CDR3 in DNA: TGTGCCAGCGCCGACCGCTTTGATCAGCCCCAGCATTTT. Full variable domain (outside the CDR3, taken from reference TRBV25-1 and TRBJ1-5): EADIYQTPRYLVIGTGKKITLECSQTMGHDKMYWYQQDPGMELHLIHYSYGVNSTEKGDLSSESTVSRIRTEHFPLTLESARPSHTSQYLCASADRFDQPQHFGDGTRLSIL.

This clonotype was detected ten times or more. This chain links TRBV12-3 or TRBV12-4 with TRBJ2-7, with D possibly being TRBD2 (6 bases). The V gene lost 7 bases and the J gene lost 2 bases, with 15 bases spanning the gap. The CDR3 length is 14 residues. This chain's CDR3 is CASTLGGGAYEQYF. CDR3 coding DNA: TGTGCCAGCACCTTGGGGGGTGGGGCCTACGAGCAGTACTTC.

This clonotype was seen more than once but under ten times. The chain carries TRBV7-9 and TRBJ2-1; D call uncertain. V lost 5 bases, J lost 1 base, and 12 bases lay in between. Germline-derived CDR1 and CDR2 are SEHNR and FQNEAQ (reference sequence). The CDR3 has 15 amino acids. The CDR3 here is CASSLRTVSYNEQFF. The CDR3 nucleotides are TGTGCCAGCAGCCTGAGGACGGTTTCCTACAATGAGCAGTTCTTC.

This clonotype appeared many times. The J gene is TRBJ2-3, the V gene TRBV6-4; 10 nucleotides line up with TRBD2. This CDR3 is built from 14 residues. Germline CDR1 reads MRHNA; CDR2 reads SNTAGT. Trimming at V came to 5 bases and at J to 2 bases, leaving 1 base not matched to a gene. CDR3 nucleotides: TGTGCCAGCAGTAGCGGGGGGGCCACAGATACGCAGTATTTT. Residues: CASSSGGATDTQYF.

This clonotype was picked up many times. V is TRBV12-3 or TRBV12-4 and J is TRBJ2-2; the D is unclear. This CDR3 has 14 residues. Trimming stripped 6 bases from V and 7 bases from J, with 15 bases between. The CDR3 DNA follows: TGTGCCAGCAGCCTCGCGTGGGGTATCGGGGAGCTGTTTTTT. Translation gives CASSLAWGIGELFF.

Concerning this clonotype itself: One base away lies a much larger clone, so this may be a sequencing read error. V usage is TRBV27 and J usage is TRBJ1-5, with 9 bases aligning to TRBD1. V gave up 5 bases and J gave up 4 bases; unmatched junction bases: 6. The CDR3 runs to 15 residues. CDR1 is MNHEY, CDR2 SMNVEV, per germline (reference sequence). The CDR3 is CASSLSGTGNQPQHF. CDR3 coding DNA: TGTGCCAGCAGTCTTTCCGGGACAGGGAATCAGCCCCAGCATTTT.